Listed below are T cell receptor beta chains from one sample, sequenced in a study of blood T cell repertoires in COVID-19. Assay: immunoSEQ multiplex PCR; the TCRdb copy retains only in-frame clones and omits some. The sample consists of around 230,000 clones, 75% to 90% of them appearing once. Sequences were obtained from PBMCs or T cells enriched from blood (not recorded which). The receptors were gathered from a man in his forties or fifties who had recovered from COVID-19. Each CDR3 is given with its conserved first and last residue. The D gene is left open where the match is weak. Some rows mark clone size as missing; the rest say once, few, many or name a class of expanded clone.

D gene: .; V gene: TRBV7-9; clone size: .; J gene: TRBJ1-6; CDR3 protein: CALNSDSYNSPLHF; CDR3 DNA: TGTGCCCTCAACTCAGACTCATATAATTCACCCCTCCACTTT
D gene: TRBD1; V gene: TRBV6-5; clone size: .; J gene: TRBJ2-7; CDR3 protein: CASSSHRGWEQYF; CDR3 DNA: TGTGCCAGCAGTTCCCACAGGGGTTGGGAGCAGTACTTC
D gene: TRBD1; V gene: TRBV19; clone size: .; J gene: TRBJ1-5; CDR3 protein: CASSSTGGAQPQHF; CDR3 DNA: TGTGCCAGTAGCTCTACAGGGGGAGCGCAGCCCCAGCATTTT
D gene: TRBD1; V gene: TRBV6-1; clone size: once; J gene: TRBJ1-2; CDR3 protein: CASSEQASGQGYGYTF; CDR3 DNA: TGTGCCAGCAGTGAGCAAGCCTCAGGACAGGGGTATGGCTACACCTTC
D gene: .; V gene: TRBV20-1; clone size: .; J gene: TRBJ2-1; CDR3 protein: CSASGGTLTYNEQFF; CDR3 DNA: TGCAGTGCTAGTGGAGGGACTCTAACCTACAATGAGCAGTTCTTC
D gene: .; V gene: TRBV7-2; clone size: .; J gene: TRBJ2-1; CDR3 protein: CANSRTTFYNEQFF; CDR3 DNA: TGTGCCAACTCAAGGACTACCTTCTACAATGAGCAGTTCTTC
D gene: .; V gene: TRBV6-5; clone size: .; J gene: TRBJ2-1; CDR3 protein: CAAGASFSRPEQFF; CDR3 DNA: TGTGCCGCAGGGGCCTCTTTCTCTCGTCCTGAGCAGTTCTTC
D gene: .; V gene: TRBV27; clone size: .; J gene: TRBJ1-2; CDR3 protein: CASSDRPRAYGYTF; CDR3 DNA: TGTGCCAGCAGTGACCGCCCCAGGGCCTATGGCTACACCTTC
D gene: .; V gene: TRBV30; clone size: .; J gene: TRBJ1-1; CDR3 protein: CAWRGLNTEAFF; CDR3 DNA: TGTGCCTGGAGGGGGCTCAACACTGAAGCTTTCTTT
D gene: .; V gene: TRBV7-9; clone size: .; J gene: TRBJ1-1; CDR3 protein: CASSTWRGDTEAFF; CDR3 DNA: TGTGCCAGCAGCACATGGCGGGGTGACACTGAAGCTTTCTTT
D gene: TRBD1; V gene: TRBV10-3; clone size: few; J gene: TRBJ1-1; CDR3 protein: CAISDRGDTEAFF; CDR3 DNA: TGTGCCATCAGCGACAGGGGCGACACTGAAGCTTTCTTT
D gene: TRBD1; V gene: TRBV19; clone size: once; J gene: TRBJ1-5; CDR3 protein: CASSPTDRPLSNQPQHF; CDR3 DNA: TGTGCCAGTAGTCCGACGGACAGGCCCCTTAGCAATCAGCCCCAGCATTTT
D gene: TRBD1; V gene: TRBV10-3; clone size: .; J gene: TRBJ2-7; CDR3 protein: CAISEDRGYEQYF; CDR3 DNA: TGTGCCATCAGTGAAGACAGGGGTTACGAGCAGTACTTC
D gene: .; V gene: TRBV4-1; clone size: .; J gene: TRBJ1-2; CDR3 protein: CASSLDSNRPNYGYTF; CDR3 DNA: TGCGCCAGCAGCCTGGACAGTAACCGTCCTAACTATGGCTACACCTTC
D gene: .; V gene: TRBV11-2; clone size: .; J gene: TRBJ1-1; CDR3 protein: CASSPRVDTEAFF; CDR3 DNA: TGTGCCAGCAGCCCCCGGGTCGACACTGAAGCTTTCTTT
D gene: .; V gene: TRBV7-3; clone size: .; J gene: TRBJ2-1; CDR3 protein: CASSLSSDNEQFF; CDR3 DNA: TGTGCCAGCAGCTTAAGTTCTGACAATGAGCAGTTCTTC
D gene: TRBD1; V gene: TRBV12-3/TRBV12-4; clone size: .; J gene: TRBJ1-1; CDR3 protein: CASSSRQGSEAFF; CDR3 DNA: TGTGCCAGCAGTTCCAGACAGGGCTCTGAAGCTTTCTTT
D gene: TRBD2; V gene: TRBV19; clone size: .; J gene: TRBJ2-1; CDR3 protein: CASSKGLLAERDGEQFF; CDR3 DNA: TGTGCCAGTAGTAAGGGACTTCTAGCGGAGCGGGACGGTGAGCAGTTCTTC
D gene: .; V gene: TRBV28; clone size: .; J gene: TRBJ2-2; CDR3 protein: CASSANRETGELFF; CDR3 DNA: TGTGCCAGCAGTGCGAACAGGGAAACCGGGGAGCTGTTTTTT
D gene: .; V gene: TRBV10-1; clone size: .; J gene: TRBJ2-7; CDR3 protein: CASSESPGDHEQYF; CDR3 DNA: TGCGCCAGCAGTGAGTCCCCAGGGGACCACGAGCAGTACTTC
D gene: .; V gene: TRBV18; clone size: .; J gene: TRBJ1-1; CDR3 protein: CASSPGMNTEAFF; CDR3 DNA: TGTGCCAGCTCACCGGGCATGAACACTGAAGCTTTCTTT
D gene: .; V gene: TRBV5-3; clone size: .; J gene: TRBJ1-4; CDR3 protein: CARSLVTGQLNEKLFF; CDR3 DNA: TGTGCCAGAAGCTTGGTTACCGGACAGCTTAATGAAAAACTGTTTTTT
D gene: .; V gene: TRBV7-3; clone size: .; J gene: TRBJ2-1; CDR3 protein: CASSLTGAGKIGVDEQFF; CDR3 DNA: TGTGCCAGCAGCTTAACGGGGGCAGGGAAGATCGGGGTAGATGAGCAGTTCTTC
D gene: TRBD1; V gene: TRBV3-1/TRBV3-2; clone size: .; J gene: TRBJ1-4; CDR3 protein: CASSPGQAINEKLFF; CDR3 DNA: TGTGCCAGCAGCCCGGGACAGGCGATAAATGAAAAACTGTTTTTT
D gene: TRBD1; V gene: TRBV19; clone size: .; J gene: TRBJ2-2; CDR3 protein: CASSLRQGTGELFF; CDR3 DNA: TGTGCCAGTAGTCTCAGACAGGGGACCGGGGAGCTGTTTTTT
D gene: .; V gene: TRBV9; clone size: .; J gene: TRBJ2-3; CDR3 protein: CASSVTYGGTDTQYF; CDR3 DNA: TGTGCCAGCAGCGTCACTTACGGGGGCACAGATACGCAGTATTTT
D gene: .; V gene: TRBV21-1; clone size: .; J gene: TRBJ2-3; CDR3 protein: CASSKAPVTGGPEITQYF; CDR3 DNA: TGTGCCAGCAGCAAAGCCCCCGTCACGGGAGGCCCAGAAATCACGCAGTATTTT
D gene: TRBD1; V gene: TRBV6-5; clone size: once; J gene: TRBJ1-1; CDR3 protein: CASTEGTGGMTEAFF; CDR3 DNA: TGTGCCAGCACCGAGGGTACAGGGGGCATGACTGAAGCTTTCTTT
D gene: .; V gene: TRBV12-5; clone size: .; J gene: TRBJ1-1; CDR3 protein: CASGSNRTLNTEAFF; CDR3 DNA: TGTGCTAGTGGTTCCAATCGGACACTGAACACTGAAGCTTTCTTT
D gene: .; V gene: TRBV10-1; clone size: .; J gene: TRBJ1-3; CDR3 protein: CASTKGGPRNTIYF; CDR3 DNA: TGCGCCAGCACCAAAGGAGGGCCGAGGAACACCATATATTTT
D gene: .; V gene: TRBV23-1; clone size: .; J gene: TRBJ1-1; CDR3 protein: CASSRPTAKAFF; CDR3 DNA: TGCGCCAGCAGTCGACCGACAGCTAAGGCTTTCTTT
D gene: .; V gene: TRBV19; clone size: .; J gene: TRBJ2-7; CDR3 protein: CASSRQFTSYEQYF; CDR3 DNA: TGTGCCAGTAGTCGACAGTTCACCTCCTACGAGCAGTACTTC
D gene: TRBD2; V gene: TRBV28; clone size: .; J gene: TRBJ2-1; CDR3 protein: CASRSGGYDNEQFF; CDR3 DNA: TGTGCCAGCAGGAGCGGGGGGTACGACAATGAGCAGTTCTTC
D gene: .; V gene: TRBV11-2; clone size: .; J gene: TRBJ1-1; CDR3 protein: CASSFGLDSLNTEAFF; CDR3 DNA: TGTGCCAGCAGCTTCGGACTGGACAGCTTGAACACTGAAGCTTTCTTT
D gene: .; V gene: TRBV6-5; clone size: once; J gene: TRBJ2-7; CDR3 protein: CASSVLFYEQYF; CDR3 DNA: TGTGCCAGCAGCGTTCTATTCTACGAGCAGTACTTC
D gene: .; V gene: TRBV13; clone size: .; J gene: TRBJ1-6; CDR3 protein: CASSSPSVDSPLHF; CDR3 DNA: TGTGCCAGCAGCTCCCCGTCTGTTGATTCACCCCTCCACTTT
D gene: TRBD1; V gene: TRBV30; clone size: .; J gene: TRBJ2-5; CDR3 protein: CAWSGTGQETQYF; CDR3 DNA: TGTGCCTGGAGTGGGACAGGCCAAGAGACCCAGTACTTC